The clone carrying this T cell receptor (beta chain) appeared many times. Its antigen is undetermined. Between the trimmed V and J ends, which lost 5 bases and 11 bases, there was a span of 19 bases. This CDR3 contains 15 residues. Germline assignment: CDR1 SGHTA and CDR2 FQGNSA. This sample is part of a study of molecular identifiers for immune sequencing clone quantification. About the research overall: Replicates involved a five-way split of RNA from around 20,000 or 100,000 naive CD8 cells, with sequencing of four.

Sorted naive CD8 T cells were those defined as CD8+CD4-CCR7+CD45RA+. Findings of the study overall: Clonotypes topping 20 RNA copies carried over 98% of effector molecules but under 1% of naive ones.

Methods described previously were used for bulk TCR libraries, and listed TCR primers were applied. TCRdb itself ran the PCR reads through MiXCR, one entry per CDR3 protein. The sample includes approximately 670,000 distinct CDR3 sequences, approximately 20% of them seen just once. The J gene is TRBJ1-6, the V gene TRBV7-2; possible D gene TRBD1, 6 bases. Sequencing was performed on naive CD8+ T cells from blood, with Jurkat cell RNA spiked in. Regarding subset: FACS-sorted CD8+CD4-CCR7+CD45RA+ naive T cells. The clonotype comes from a human donor in good health. Some libraries in this study had Jurkat cell RNA spiked in. CDR3 nucleotide sequence: TGTGCCAGCAGCAAAAGGGACAACCTAGGGACACCCCTCCACTTT. It codes for CASSKRDNLGTPLHF.